One and the same sample provided the 3 T cell receptor beta chains below, sequenced in a study of cytomegalovirus exposure and HLA in healthy donors. In the PCR, 60 Vbeta and 13 Jbeta primers were used. Only in-frame clones appear in the TCRdb table, and some are missing; sequencing was by immunoSEQ multiplex PCR. This table has some 160,000 clones, around 73% appearing once. The sample was PBMCs. Receptors were obtained from a male donor in good health and CMV-seronegative.

V is TRBV10-3 and J is TRBJ2-1; 7 nucleotides agree with TRBD1. This CDR3 contains 14 residues. V lost 4 bases, J lost 5 bases, and 5 bases stayed unmatched. Germline V gene data show CDR1 as ENHRY and CDR2 as SYGVKD. The CDR3 reads CAISGGQGDNEQFF. The CDR3, as DNA: TGTGCCATCAGTGGGGGGCAGGGGGACAATGAGCAGTTCTTC.

This chain joins TRBV7-6 and TRBJ1-4; D might be TRBD1 (5 bases). Trimming stripped 5 bases from V and 7 bases from J, with 20 bases between. Looked up from germline, CDR1 is SGHVS and CDR2 is FNYEAQ. The CDR3 consists of 16 residues. Here the CDR3 reads CASSLGGGGSGEKLFF. CDR3 nucleotide sequence: TGTGCCAGCAGCCTCGGGGGTGGGGGATCTGGTGAAAAACTGTTTTTT.

The chain is built from TRBV5-1 and TRBJ2-1; tentative D call: TRBD2 (7 bases). Germline assignment: CDR1 SGHRS and CDR2 YFSETQ. The germline V and J ends were trimmed by 0 bases and 7 bases, with 14 bases remaining between them. This CDR3 is built from 15 residues. CDR3: CASSLDRGARNEQFF. The DNA of the CDR3 is TGCGCCAGCAGCTTGGATCGGGGGGCGCGAAATGAGCAGTTCTTC.